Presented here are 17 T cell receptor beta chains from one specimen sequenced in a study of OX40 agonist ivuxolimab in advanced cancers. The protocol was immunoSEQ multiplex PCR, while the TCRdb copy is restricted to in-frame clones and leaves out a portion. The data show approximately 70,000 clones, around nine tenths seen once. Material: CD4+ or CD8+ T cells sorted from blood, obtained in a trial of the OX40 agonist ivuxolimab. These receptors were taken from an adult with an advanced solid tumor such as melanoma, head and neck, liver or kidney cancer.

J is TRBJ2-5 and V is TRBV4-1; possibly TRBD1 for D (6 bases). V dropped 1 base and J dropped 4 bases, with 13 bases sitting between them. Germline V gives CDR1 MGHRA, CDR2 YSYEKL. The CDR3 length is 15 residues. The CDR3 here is CASSQGSWGRETQYF. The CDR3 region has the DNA TGCGCCAGCAGCCAAGGGTCCTGGGGGCGAGAGACCCAGTACTTC.

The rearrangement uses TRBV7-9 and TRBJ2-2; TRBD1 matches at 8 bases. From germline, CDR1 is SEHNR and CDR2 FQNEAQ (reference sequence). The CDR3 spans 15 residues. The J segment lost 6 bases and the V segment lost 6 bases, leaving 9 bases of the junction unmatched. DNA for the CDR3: TGTGCCAGCAGTCGTTCCAGGGGGCCTGCCGGGGAGCTGTTTTTT. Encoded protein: CASSRSRGPAGELFF.

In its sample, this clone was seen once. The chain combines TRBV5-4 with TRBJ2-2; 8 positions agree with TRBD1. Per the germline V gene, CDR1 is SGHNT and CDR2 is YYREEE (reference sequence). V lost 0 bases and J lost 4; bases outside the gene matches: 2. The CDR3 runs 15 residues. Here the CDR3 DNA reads TGTGCCAGCAGCTTGGTACAGGGGGGCACCGGGGAGCTGTTTTTT. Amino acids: CASSLVQGGTGELFF. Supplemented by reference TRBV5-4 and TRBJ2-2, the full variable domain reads ETGVTQSPTHLIKTRGQQVTLRCSSQSGHNTVSWYQQALGQGPQFIFQYYREEENGRGNFPPRFSGLQFPNYSSELNVNALELDDSALYLCASSLVQGGTGELFFGEGSRLTVL.

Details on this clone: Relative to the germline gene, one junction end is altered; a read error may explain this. As DNA, the CDR3 is TGTGCCAGTGGTATCCTCCCCGGGACGTCTACCTACGAGCAGTACTTC. Translating it yields CASGILPGTSTYEQYF. The chain joins TRBV19 to TRBJ2-7; D may be TRBD1 or TRBD2 (5 bases each). Germline lookup yields CDR1 LNHDA and CDR2 SQIVND (reference sequence). This CDR3 region has 16 residues.

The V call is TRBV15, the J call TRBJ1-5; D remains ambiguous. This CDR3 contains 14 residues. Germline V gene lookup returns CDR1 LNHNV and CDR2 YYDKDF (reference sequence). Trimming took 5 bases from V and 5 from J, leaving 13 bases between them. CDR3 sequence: CATSGGGQDQPQHF. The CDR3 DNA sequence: TGTGCCACCAGCGGTGGAGGGCAAGATCAGCCCCAGCATTTT.

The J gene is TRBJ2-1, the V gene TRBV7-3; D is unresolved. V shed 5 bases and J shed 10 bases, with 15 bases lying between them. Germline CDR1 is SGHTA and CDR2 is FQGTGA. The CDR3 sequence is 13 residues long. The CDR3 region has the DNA TGTGCCAGCAGCATGTCGGGTGTTCACGAGCAGTTCTTC. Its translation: CASSMSGVHEQFF.

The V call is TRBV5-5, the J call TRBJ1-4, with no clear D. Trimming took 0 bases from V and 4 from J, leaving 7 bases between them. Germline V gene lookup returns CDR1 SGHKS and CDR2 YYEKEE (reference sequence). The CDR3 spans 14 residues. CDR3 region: CASSLAQINEKLFF. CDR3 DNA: TGTGCCAGCAGCTTGGCACAGATTAATGAAAAACTGTTTTTT. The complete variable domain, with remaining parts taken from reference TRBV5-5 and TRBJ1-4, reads DAGVTQSPTHLIKTRGQQVTLRCSPISGHKSVSWYQQVLGQGPQFIFQYYEKEERGRGNFPDRFSARQFPNYSSELNVNALLLGDSALYLCASSLAQINEKLFFGSGTQLSVL.

The CDR3 DNA follows: TGTGCCAGTACGGGAATGGGCAGGCTGCACACTGAAGCTTTCTTT. As protein: CASTGMGRLHTEAFF. The chain combines TRBV11-2 with TRBJ1-1; no clear D. Germline V gives CDR1 SGHAT, CDR2 FQNNGV. The germline V and J ends were trimmed by 9 bases and 3 bases, with 20 bases remaining between them. CDR3 length: 15 amino acids.

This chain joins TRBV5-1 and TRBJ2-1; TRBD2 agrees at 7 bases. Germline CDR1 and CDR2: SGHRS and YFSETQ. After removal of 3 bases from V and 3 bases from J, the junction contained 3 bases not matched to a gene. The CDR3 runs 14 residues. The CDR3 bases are TGCGCCAGCAGCTCGGGAGGCGACTACAATGAGCAGTTCTTC. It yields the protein CASSSGGDYNEQFF.

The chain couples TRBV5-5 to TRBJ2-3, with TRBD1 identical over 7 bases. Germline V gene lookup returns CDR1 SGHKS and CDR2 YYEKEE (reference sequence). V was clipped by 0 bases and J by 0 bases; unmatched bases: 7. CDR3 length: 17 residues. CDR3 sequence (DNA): TGTGCCAGCAGCTTGGGCTCCCCGGGACAGAGCACAGATACGCAGTATTTT. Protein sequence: CASSLGSPGQSTDTQYF.

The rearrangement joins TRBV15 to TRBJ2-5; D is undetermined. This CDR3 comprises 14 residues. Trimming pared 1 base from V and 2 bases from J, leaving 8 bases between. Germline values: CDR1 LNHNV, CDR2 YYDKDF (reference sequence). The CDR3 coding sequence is TGTGCCACCAGCAGAGGAAACCGACAAGAGACCCAGTACTTC. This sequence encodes CATSRGNRQETQYF.

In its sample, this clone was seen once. The CDR3 protein is CASSLGSGTRGEQYF. Here the CDR3 DNA reads TGTGCCAGTAGTCTCGGGAGCGGGACTCGCGGCGAGCAGTACTTC. V and J are TRBV19 and TRBJ2-7; 7 nucleotides align to TRBD2. The CDR3 is 15 amino acids. The V segment lost 5 bases and the J segment 6 bases; nucleotides outside the gene matches: 13. Per the germline V gene, CDR1 is LNHDA and CDR2 is SQIVND (reference sequence). The full variable domain, rest sourced from reference TRBV19 and TRBJ2-7, is DGGITQSPKYLFRKEGQNVTLSCEQNLNHDAMYWYRQDPGQGLRLIYYSQIVNDFQKGDIAEGYSVSREKKESFPLTVTSAQKNPTAFYLCASSLGSGTRGEQYFGPGTRLTVT.

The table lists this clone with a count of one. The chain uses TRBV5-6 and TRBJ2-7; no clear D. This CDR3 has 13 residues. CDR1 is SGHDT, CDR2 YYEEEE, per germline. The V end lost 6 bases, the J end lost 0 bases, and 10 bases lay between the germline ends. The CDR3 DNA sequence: TGTGCCAGCACCCTCGTGGGCTCCTACGAGCAGTACTTC. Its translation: CASTLVGSYEQYF.

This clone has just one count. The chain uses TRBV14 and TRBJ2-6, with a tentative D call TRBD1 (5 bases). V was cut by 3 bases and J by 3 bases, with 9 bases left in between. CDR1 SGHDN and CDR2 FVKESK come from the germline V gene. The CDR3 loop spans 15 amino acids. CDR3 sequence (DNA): TGTGCCAGCAGCCAGAGGCAGGGTGGGGCCAACGTCCTGACTTTC. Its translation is CASSQRQGGANVLTF.

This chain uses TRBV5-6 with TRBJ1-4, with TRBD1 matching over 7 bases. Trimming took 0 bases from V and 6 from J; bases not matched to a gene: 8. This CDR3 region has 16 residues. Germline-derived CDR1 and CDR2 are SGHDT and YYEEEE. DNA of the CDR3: TGTGCCAGCAGCTTGGACAGGGGAAAGGGGTATGAAAAACTGTTTTTT. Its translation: CASSLDRGKGYEKLFF.

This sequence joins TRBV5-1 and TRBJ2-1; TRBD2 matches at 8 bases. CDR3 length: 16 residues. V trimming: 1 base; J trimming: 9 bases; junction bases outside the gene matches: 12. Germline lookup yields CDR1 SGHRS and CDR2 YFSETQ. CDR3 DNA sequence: TGCGCCAGCAGCTTGCTGAGCGGGAGCGGTGTTGGTGAGCAGTTCTTC. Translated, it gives CASSLLSGSGVGEQFF.

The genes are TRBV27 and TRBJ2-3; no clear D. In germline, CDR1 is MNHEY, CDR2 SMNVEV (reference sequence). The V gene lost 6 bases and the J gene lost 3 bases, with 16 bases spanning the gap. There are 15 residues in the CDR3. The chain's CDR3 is CASRSNRVATDTQYF. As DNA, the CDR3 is TGTGCCAGCAGGTCCAATAGAGTGGCTACAGATACGCAGTATTTT.